Shown below are 31 T cell receptor beta chains from a single sample sequenced in a study of OX40 agonist ivuxolimab in advanced cancers. The data were produced by immunoSEQ multiplex PCR, yet TCRdb's version contains in-frame clones alone and is incomplete. The table lists about 70,000 clones, roughly 89% of them singletons. The sample consisted of CD4+ or CD8+ T cells sorted from blood, taken in a trial of the OX40 agonist ivuxolimab. The receptors come from an adult with an advanced solid tumor such as melanoma, head and neck, liver or kidney cancer.

The chain is built from TRBV28 and TRBJ1-2, with 7 nucleotides matching TRBD1. Germline V gene lookup returns CDR1 MDHEN and CDR2 SYDVKM. There are 15 residues in the CDR3. Trimming removed 5 bases from V and 6 bases from J; junction bases left unmatched: 12. CDR3: CASSVDRERYHGYTF. In DNA form, the CDR3 reads TGTGCCAGCAGTGTTGACAGGGAAAGATATCATGGCTACACCTTC.

V is TRBV7-3 and J is TRBJ2-1; D is possibly TRBD1 (6 bases). The length of the CDR3 is 16 residues. V lost 0 bases to trimming and J lost 1 base, with 10 bases between them. Germline CDR1 and CDR2: SGHTA and FQGTGA. The CDR3 sequence: CASSLTHRESYNEQFF. The CDR3, as DNA: TGTGCCAGCAGCTTAACACACAGGGAATCCTACAATGAGCAGTTCTTC. The whole variable domain, filled in from reference TRBV7-3 and TRBJ2-1, reads GAGVSQTPSNKVTEKGKYVELRCDPISGHTALYWYRQSLGQGPEFLIYFQGTGAADDSGLPNDRFFAVRPEGSVSTLKIQRTERGDSAVYLCASSLTHRESYNEQFFGPGTRLTVL.

V and J are TRBV7-2 and TRBJ1-1; D not resolved. There are 15 residues in the CDR3. Trimming pared 2 bases from V and 5 bases from J, leaving 15 bases between. The germline gives CDR1 SGHTA, CDR2 FQGNSA. Written as DNA, the CDR3 is TGTGCCAGCAGCTTAACGCGGATCCCAATTACTGAAGCTTTCTTT. Encoded protein: CASSLTRIPITEAFF.

This clone was seen once. The rearrangement uses TRBV19 and TRBJ2-1, with 7 bases aligning to TRBD1. V was clipped by 7 bases and J by 4 bases; unmatched bases: 10. CDR3 length: 15 residues. Germline assignment: CDR1 LNHDA and CDR2 SQIVND (reference sequence). CDR3 sequence (DNA): TGTGCCAGTAATAGTAGGCGACAGGGTTACAATGAGCAGTTCTTC. Its translation: CASNSRRQGYNEQFF.

The V call is TRBV9, the J call TRBJ2-7, with D possibly being TRBD1 or TRBD2 (6 bases each). Germline V gene data show CDR1 as SGDLS and CDR2 as YYNGEE. V was trimmed by 0 bases and J by 4 bases, leaving 14 bases between them. CDR3 size: 15 residues. CDR3 nucleotides: TGTGCCAGCAGCGTAGAGCCGGGGGCAGGATACGAGCAGTACTTC. Protein: CASSVEPGAGYEQYF.

The genes are TRBV5-1 and TRBJ1-1; unclear D gene. This CDR3 is built from 13 residues. Germline V gives CDR1 SGHRS, CDR2 YFSETQ. V was trimmed by 2 bases and J by 11 bases, leaving 16 bases between them. CDR3 region: CASSLGSGVDAFF. For the CDR3, the DNA is TGCGCCAGCAGCTTAGGTTCCGGGGTTGACGCTTTCTTT.

This clone has a single count. The chain uses TRBV27 and TRBJ2-5; D may match TRBD1 or TRBD2 (6 bases each). The germline gives CDR1 MNHEY, CDR2 SMNVEV (reference sequence). The CDR3 has 15 amino acids. Trimming cost V 0 bases and J 2 bases, with 10 bases left between them. CDR3 sequence: CASSLSVGGQETQYF. CDR3 in DNA: TGTGCCAGCAGTTTATCGGTAGGGGGGCAAGAGACCCAGTACTTC.

CDR3 nucleotides: TGTGCCAGTAGTATCACAAGGACAGGAGGTCAGCCCCAGCATTTT. It encodes CASSITRTGGQPQHF. J is TRBJ1-5 and V is TRBV19; 7 nucleotides line up with TRBD1. This CDR3 contains 15 residues. V lost 3 bases and J lost 6; bases outside the gene matches: 8. Germline V gene data show CDR1 as LNHDA and CDR2 as SQIVND (reference sequence).

This clone was detected a few times. DNA for the CDR3: TGTGCCAGTAGTATAGATCGATGGGACCCGAAATATAGCAATCAGCCCCAGCATTTT. Protein sequence: CASSIDRWDPKYSNQPQHF. The chain combines TRBV19 with TRBJ1-5; weak D call: TRBD1 (5 bases). The CDR3 spans 19 residues. Trimming took off 0 bases at V and 0 bases at J, with 18 bases between the two ends. Looked up from germline, CDR1 is LNHDA and CDR2 is SQIVND (reference sequence).

CDR3 residues: CASSLRQGGFYGYTF. The CDR3 DNA reads as TGTGCCAGCAGCTTGAGACAGGGAGGGTTCTATGGCTACACCTTC. V is TRBV7-2 and J is TRBJ1-2; 7 bases align to TRBD1. Losses at the gene ends were 3 bases for V and 4 bases for J; bases not matched to a gene: 8. There are 15 residues in the CDR3. Germline V CDR1 and CDR2: SGHTA, FQGNSA.

The chain recombines TRBV6-6 with TRBJ1-1; D is undetermined. This CDR3 is 14 amino acids long. Trimming cost V 0 bases and J 7 bases, with 12 bases left between them. Germline V gene sequence: CDR1 MNHNY, CDR2 SVGAGI (reference sequence). CDR3 DNA sequence: TGTGCCAGCAGTTACTCGACGTCGGTCAATGAAGCTTTCTTT. Translated: CASSYSTSVNEAFF.

The chain carries TRBV15 and TRBJ2-4, with D hard to call. The germline CDR1 and CDR2 sequences are LNHNV and YYDKDF (reference sequence). The length of the CDR3 is 15 residues. Trimming stripped 1 base from V and 0 bases from J, with 7 bases between. CDR3 region: CATSRALIAKNIQYF. Written as DNA, the CDR3 is TGTGCCACCAGCAGAGCACTTATAGCCAAAAACATTCAGTACTTC.

The V call is TRBV23-1, the J call TRBJ2-7; D uncertain. TRBV23-1 is assigned to the ORF class and has an uncertain function. This CDR3 is 17 amino acids long. The V end lost 2 bases, the J end lost 0 bases, and 17 bases lay between the germline ends. The CDR3 DNA is TGCGCCAGCAGTCAACTAGTCGTCTACCCGAGCTCCTACGAGCAGTACTTC. Its translation: CASSQLVVYPSSYEQYF.

This clone was seen just once. The chain links TRBV5-1 to TRBJ1-1, with D perhaps TRBD1 (6 bases). In germline, CDR1 is SGHRS, CDR2 YFSETQ. The germline V and J ends were trimmed by 5 bases and 2 bases, with 13 bases remaining between them. This CDR3 region has 14 residues. CDR3 coding DNA: TGCGCCAGCAGGCAACAGGGTCTCAACACTGAAGCTTTCTTT. Translating it yields CASRQQGLNTEAFF.

This clone was observed a few times. The chain carries TRBV6-1 and TRBJ1-3; no clear D. Germline V gene data show CDR1 as MNHNS and CDR2 as SASEGT. The CDR3 has 17 amino acids. Trimming took 2 bases from V and 2 from J, leaving 16 bases between them. CDR3 sequence reads: CASSELGPHDPGNTIYF. The CDR3 DNA reads as TGTGCCAGCAGTGAATTGGGTCCTCATGACCCTGGAAACACCATATATTTT.

This clone was counted only a few times. Here the CDR3 reads CASSQVQFDTQYF. CDR3 bases: TGTGCCAGCAGCCAAGTCCAGTTCGATACGCAGTATTTT. The V call is TRBV14, the J call TRBJ2-3, with D uncertain. Looked up from germline, CDR1 is SGHDN and CDR2 is FVKESK. This CDR3 is 13 amino acids long. V was cut by 1 base and J by 6 bases, with 8 bases left in between.

The rearrangement links TRBV5-1 to TRBJ2-6; D unresolved. CDR1 and CDR2 from the germline V gene are SGHRS and YFSETQ. The CDR3 has 14 amino acids. Trimming cost V 9 bases and J 2 bases, with 12 bases left between them. The CDR3 sequence: CATGLGTGANVLTF. In nucleotides, the CDR3 is TGCGCCACCGGGTTAGGGACTGGGGCCAACGTCCTGACTTTC.

The V gene is TRBV5-1, the J gene TRBJ2-3, with 7 bases fitting TRBD2. CDR3 length: 14 amino acids. CDR1 SGHRS and CDR2 YFSETQ come from the germline V gene. Trimming cost V 5 bases and J 5 bases; bases outside gene matches: 8. CDR3 amino acids: CASSLGGSGDTQYF. The CDR3 DNA is TGCGCCAGCAGTCTGGGGGGGAGTGGAGATACGCAGTATTTT. The complete variable domain, with remaining parts taken from reference TRBV5-1 and TRBJ2-3, reads KAGVTQTPRYLIKTRGQQVTLSCSPISGHRSVSWYQQTPGQGLQFLFEYFSETQRNKGNFPGRFSGRQFSNSRSEMNVSTLELGDSALYLCASSLGGSGDTQYFGPGTRLTVL.

This chain connects TRBV7-8 to TRBJ1-2, with no clear D. Germline lookup yields CDR1 SGHVS and CDR2 FQNEAQ. Deletions cut 5 bases from V and 8 bases from J, with 15 bases between. CDR3 length equals 13 residues. Written as DNA, the CDR3 is TGTGCCAGCAGCCCCAGCGTTTGGGAAGGCTACACCTTC. Translated, it gives CASSPSVWEGYTF.

The chain links TRBV5-1 to TRBJ2-7; 9 nucleotides agree with TRBD1. The CDR3 length is 14 residues. With V trimmed by 1 base and J by 6 bases, 5 bases remained unmatched. The germline V gene encodes CDR1 SGHRS and CDR2 YFSETQ. The CDR3 loop is CASSLSGQGVEQYF. The CDR3 coding sequence is TGCGCCAGCAGCTTGTCGGGACAGGGTGTCGAGCAGTACTTC.

The genes are TRBV5-4 and TRBJ2-5; 7 bases agree with TRBD2. CDR1 and CDR2 from the germline V gene are SGHNT and YYREEE (reference sequence). The ends lost 1 base at V and 5 bases at J; junction bases unmatched: 14. The CDR3 is made up of 17 amino acids. The CDR3 reads CASSLRAGGRAWETQYF. CDR3 in DNA: TGTGCCAGCAGCTTGAGGGCAGGAGGGAGGGCGTGGGAGACCCAGTACTTC.

The V and J genes are TRBV6-1 and TRBJ2-7; TRBD1 matches 7 bases. This CDR3 is 14 amino acids long. The germline gives CDR1 MNHNS, CDR2 SASEGT. V shed 6 bases and J 7 bases; nucleotides not matched to a gene: 12. CDR3 amino acids: CASRRQGATGEQYF. The CDR3 coding sequence is TGTGCCAGCAGACGACAGGGAGCGACTGGGGAGCAGTACTTC.

DNA for the CDR3: TGTGCCAGCAGCACTACATACAATGAGCAGTTCTTC. It codes for CASSTTYNEQFF. This sequence joins TRBV6-5 and TRBJ2-1; D gene uncertain. CDR1 MNHEY and CDR2 SVGAGI come from the germline V gene. There are 12 residues in the CDR3. Trimming removed 6 bases at V and 4 bases at J, with 7 bases between.

The chain has TRBV7-8 and TRBJ1-2, with 8 bases identical to TRBD1. Losses at the gene ends were 3 bases for V and 3 bases for J; bases not matched to a gene: 0. The CDR3 is 13 residues long. Germline-derived CDR1 and CDR2 are SGHVS and FQNEAQ. CDR3 DNA sequence: TGTGCCAGCAGCTTGGACAGGGACTATGGCTACACCTTC. The encoded protein is CASSLDRDYGYTF.

CDR3 coding DNA: TGTGCCAGCAGCTCTTACGGACTAGCGGGAGTCTCCTACAATGAGCAGTTCTTC. Protein product: CASSSYGLAGVSYNEQFF. V is TRBV7-2 and J is TRBJ2-1, with 13 nucleotides matching TRBD2. V shed 4 bases, J shed 0 bases, and the junction held 6 bases outside the gene matches. CDR1 and CDR2 from the germline V gene are SGHTA and FQGNSA. The CDR3 has 18 amino acids.

This rearrangement joins TRBV7-2 to TRBJ2-3, with D hard to call. The germline CDR1 and CDR2 sequences are SGHTA and FQGNSA. This CDR3 is 14 amino acids long. V lost 2 bases and J lost 2, with 8 bases in between. CDR3 nucleotide sequence: TGTGCCAGCAGCTTAAGGGCCTACACAGATACGCAGTATTTT. Its translation: CASSLRAYTDTQYF.

The rearrangement joins TRBV5-6 to TRBJ1-2, with a tentative D call TRBD1 (5 bases). With 3 bases removed from V and 6 bases from J, the gap between germline ends came to 18 bases. This CDR3 is built from 15 residues. Germline CDR1 reads SGHDT; CDR2 reads YYEEEE. The DNA for the CDR3 is TGTGCCAGCAGCTGGGAAAACGGGGGTAGGAATGGCTACACCTTC. It specifies CASSWENGGRNGYTF.

The J gene is TRBJ1-1, the V gene TRBV2; D remains ambiguous. V lost 8 bases to trimming and J lost 4 bases, with 14 bases between them. Per the germline V gene, CDR1 is SNHLY and CDR2 is FYNNEI. The CDR3 extends over 13 amino acids. CDR3 in DNA: TGTGCCAGCGGCGGACGGGCCGGCACTGAAGCTTTCTTT. Protein sequence: CASGGRAGTEAFF. Combining the CDR3 with reference TRBV2 and TRBJ1-1 gives the whole variable domain EPEVTQTPSHQVTQMGQEVILRCVPISNHLYFYWYRQILGQKVEFLVSFYNNEISEKSEIFDDQFSVERPDGSNFTLKIRSTKLEDSAMYFCASGGRAGTEAFFGQGTRLTVV.

This sequence joins TRBV19 and TRBJ2-3, with D perhaps TRBD2 (6 bases). CDR3 length equals 15 residues. CDR1 is LNHDA and CDR2 is SQIVND in the germline V gene (reference sequence). V lost 4 bases to trimming and J lost 4 bases, with 15 bases between them. The CDR3, as DNA: TGTGCCAGTAGTAACCCGGGACTCTCGGCAGATACGCAGTATTTT. Translating it yields CASSNPGLSADTQYF.

This chain joins TRBV6-5 and TRBJ2-3; D gene ambiguous. Trimming stripped 0 bases from V and 2 bases from J, with 12 bases between. The CDR3 runs to 16 residues. Germline assignment: CDR1 MNHEY and CDR2 SVGAGI. CDR3 loop: CASSYSASADTDTQYF. The DNA of the CDR3 is TGTGCCAGCAGTTACTCTGCGTCGGCTGACACAGATACGCAGTATTTT.

This rearrangement joins TRBV6-1 to TRBJ1-4; no firm D call. CDR1 is MNHNS, CDR2 SASEGT, per germline. Trimming cost V 0 bases and J 8 bases, with 7 bases left between them. The CDR3 contains 13 residues. CDR3 nucleotide sequence: TGTGCCAGCAGTGAAGCGCCAGGCGAAAAACTGTTTTTT. This codes for CASSEAPGEKLFF.